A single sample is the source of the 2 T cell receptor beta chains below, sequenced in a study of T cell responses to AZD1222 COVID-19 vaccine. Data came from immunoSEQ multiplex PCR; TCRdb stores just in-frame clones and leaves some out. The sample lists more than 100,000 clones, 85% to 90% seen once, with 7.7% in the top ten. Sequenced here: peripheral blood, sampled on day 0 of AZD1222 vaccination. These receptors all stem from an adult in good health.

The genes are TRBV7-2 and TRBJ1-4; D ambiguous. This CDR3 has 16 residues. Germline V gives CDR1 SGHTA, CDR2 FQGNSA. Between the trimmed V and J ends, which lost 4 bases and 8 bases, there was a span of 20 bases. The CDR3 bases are TGTGCCAGCAGCTCCCGGGTACGTGCATCGGGAGAAAAACTGTTTTTT. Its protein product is CASSSRVRASGEKLFF.

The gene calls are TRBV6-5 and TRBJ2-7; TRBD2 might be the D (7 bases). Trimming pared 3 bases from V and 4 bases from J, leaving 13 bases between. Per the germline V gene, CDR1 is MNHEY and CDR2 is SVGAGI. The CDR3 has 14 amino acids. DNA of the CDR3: TGTGCCAGCAGTTATCACGCGGGGGCTTACGAGCAGTACTTC. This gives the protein CASSYHAGAYEQYF.